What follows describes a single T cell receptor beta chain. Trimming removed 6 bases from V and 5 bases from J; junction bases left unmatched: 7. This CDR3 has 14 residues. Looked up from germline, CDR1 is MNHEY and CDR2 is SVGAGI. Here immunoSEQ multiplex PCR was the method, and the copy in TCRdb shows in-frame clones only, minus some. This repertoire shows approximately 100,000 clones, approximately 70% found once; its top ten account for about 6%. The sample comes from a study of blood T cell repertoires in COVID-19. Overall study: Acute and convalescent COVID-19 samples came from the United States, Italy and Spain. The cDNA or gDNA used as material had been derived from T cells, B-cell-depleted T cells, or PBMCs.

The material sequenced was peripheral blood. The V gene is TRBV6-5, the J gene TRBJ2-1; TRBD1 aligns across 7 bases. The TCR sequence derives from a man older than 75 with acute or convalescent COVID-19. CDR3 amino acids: CASSRDRVNNEQFF. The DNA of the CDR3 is TGTGCCAGCAGCCGGGACAGAGTCAACAATGAGCAGTTCTTC.